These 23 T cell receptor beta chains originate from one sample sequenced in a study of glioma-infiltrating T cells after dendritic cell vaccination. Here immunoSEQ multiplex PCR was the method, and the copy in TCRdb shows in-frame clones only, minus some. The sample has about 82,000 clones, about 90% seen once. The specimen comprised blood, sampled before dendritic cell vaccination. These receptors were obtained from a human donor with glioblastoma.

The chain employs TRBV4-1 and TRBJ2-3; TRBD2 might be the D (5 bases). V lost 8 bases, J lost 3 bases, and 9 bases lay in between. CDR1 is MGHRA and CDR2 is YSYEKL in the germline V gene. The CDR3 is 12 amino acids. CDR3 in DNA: TGCGCCAGCGGGCGGGTGACAGATACGCAGTATTTT. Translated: CASGRVTDTQYF.

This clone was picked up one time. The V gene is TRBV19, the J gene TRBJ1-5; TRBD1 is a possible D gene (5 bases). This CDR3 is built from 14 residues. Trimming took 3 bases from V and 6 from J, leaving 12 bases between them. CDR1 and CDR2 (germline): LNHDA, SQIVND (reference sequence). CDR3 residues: CASSIQTEFQPQHF. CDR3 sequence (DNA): TGTGCCAGTAGTATTCAGACAGAATTTCAGCCCCAGCATTTT.

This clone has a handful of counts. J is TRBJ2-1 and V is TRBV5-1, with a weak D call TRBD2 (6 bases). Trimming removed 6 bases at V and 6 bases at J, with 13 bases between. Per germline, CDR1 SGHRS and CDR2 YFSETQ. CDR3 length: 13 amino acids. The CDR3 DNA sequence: TGCGCCAGCACCGGAGGGCCGGTCAATGAGCAGTTCTTC. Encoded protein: CASTGGPVNEQFF.

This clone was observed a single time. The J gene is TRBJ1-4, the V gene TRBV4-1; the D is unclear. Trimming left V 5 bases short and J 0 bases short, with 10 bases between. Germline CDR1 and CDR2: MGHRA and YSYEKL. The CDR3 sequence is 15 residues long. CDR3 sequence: CASSFEGATNEKLFF. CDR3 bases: TGCGCCAGCAGCTTCGAGGGTGCAACTAATGAAAAACTGTTTTTT.

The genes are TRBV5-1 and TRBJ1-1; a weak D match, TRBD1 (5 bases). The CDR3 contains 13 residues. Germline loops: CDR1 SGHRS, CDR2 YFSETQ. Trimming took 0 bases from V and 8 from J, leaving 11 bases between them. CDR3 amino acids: CASSLGRGGEAFF. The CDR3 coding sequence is TGCGCCAGCAGCTTGGGGAGGGGAGGGGAAGCTTTCTTT.

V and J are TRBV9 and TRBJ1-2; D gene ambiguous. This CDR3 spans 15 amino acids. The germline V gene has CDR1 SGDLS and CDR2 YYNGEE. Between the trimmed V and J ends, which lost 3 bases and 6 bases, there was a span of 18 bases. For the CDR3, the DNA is TGTGCCAGCAGCGAGGGAGACCTGCTAACTGATGGCTACACCTTC. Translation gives CASSEGDLLTDGYTF.

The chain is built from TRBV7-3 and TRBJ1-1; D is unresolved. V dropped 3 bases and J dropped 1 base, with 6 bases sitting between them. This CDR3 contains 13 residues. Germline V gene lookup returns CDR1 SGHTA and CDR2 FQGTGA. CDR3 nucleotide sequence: TGTGCCAGCAGCTTGACACCGAACACTGAAGCTTTCTTT. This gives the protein CASSLTPNTEAFF.

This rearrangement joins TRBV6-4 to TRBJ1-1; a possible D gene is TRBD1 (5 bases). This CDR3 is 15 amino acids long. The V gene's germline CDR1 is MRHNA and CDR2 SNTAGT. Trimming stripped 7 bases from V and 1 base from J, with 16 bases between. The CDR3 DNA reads TGTGCCAGCATGGAGGTCCGGGGGAAGAACACTGAAGCTTTCTTT. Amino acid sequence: CASMEVRGKNTEAFF.

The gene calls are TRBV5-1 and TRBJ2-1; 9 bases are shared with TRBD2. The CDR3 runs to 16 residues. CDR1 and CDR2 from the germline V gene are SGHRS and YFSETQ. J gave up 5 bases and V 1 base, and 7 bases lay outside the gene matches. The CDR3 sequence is CASSLTAGGPNNEQFF. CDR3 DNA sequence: TGCGCCAGCAGCTTGACGGCGGGGGGGCCTAACAATGAGCAGTTCTTC.

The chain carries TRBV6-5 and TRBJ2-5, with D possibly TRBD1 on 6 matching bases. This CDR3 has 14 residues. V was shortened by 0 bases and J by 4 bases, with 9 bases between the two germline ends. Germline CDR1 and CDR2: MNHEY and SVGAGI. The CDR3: CASSYSTGLETQYF. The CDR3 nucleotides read TGTGCCAGCAGTTACTCAACAGGGCTAGAGACCCAGTACTTC.

The CDR3 spells CASSVDVLFGNTIYF. The CDR3, as DNA: TGTGCCAGCAGCGTAGATGTTCTCTTCGGGAACACCATATATTTT. The J gene is TRBJ1-3, the V gene TRBV9; D uncertain. The germline V gene encodes CDR1 SGDLS and CDR2 YYNGEE. V was clipped by 0 bases and J by 7 bases, with 14 bases between them. The CDR3 runs 15 residues.

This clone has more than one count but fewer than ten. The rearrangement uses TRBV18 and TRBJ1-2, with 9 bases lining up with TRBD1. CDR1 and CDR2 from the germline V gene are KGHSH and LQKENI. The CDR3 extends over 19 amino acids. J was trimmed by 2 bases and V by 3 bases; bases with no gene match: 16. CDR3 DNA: TGTGCCAGCTCACCCAGGACGAGGGACAGGGCTCCCGGGAACTATGGCTACACCTTC. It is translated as CASSPRTRDRAPGNYGYTF.

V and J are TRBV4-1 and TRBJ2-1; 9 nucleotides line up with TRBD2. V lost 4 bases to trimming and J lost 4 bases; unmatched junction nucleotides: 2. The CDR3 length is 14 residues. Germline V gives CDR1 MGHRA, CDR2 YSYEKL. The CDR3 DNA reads TGCGCCAGCAGCCGCGCGGGGGGGTACAATGAGCAGTTCTTC. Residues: CASSRAGGYNEQFF.

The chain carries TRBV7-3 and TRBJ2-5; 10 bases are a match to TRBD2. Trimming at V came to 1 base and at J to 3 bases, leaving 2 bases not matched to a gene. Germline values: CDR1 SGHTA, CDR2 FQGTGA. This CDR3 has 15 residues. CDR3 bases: TGTGCCAGCAGCTTAAATGGACTAGCGGAAGAGACCCAGTACTTC. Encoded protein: CASSLNGLAEETQYF.

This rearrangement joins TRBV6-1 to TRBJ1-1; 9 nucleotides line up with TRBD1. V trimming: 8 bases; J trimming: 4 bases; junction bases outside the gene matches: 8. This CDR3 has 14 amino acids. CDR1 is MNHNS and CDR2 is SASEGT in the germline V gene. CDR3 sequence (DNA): TGTGCCAGCCTCCGGGACAGGGTAGTCACTGAAGCTTTCTTT. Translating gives CASLRDRVVTEAFF.

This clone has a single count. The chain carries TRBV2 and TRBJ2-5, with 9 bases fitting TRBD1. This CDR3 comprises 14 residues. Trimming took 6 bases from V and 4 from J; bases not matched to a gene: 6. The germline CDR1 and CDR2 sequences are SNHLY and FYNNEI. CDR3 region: CASRGQGGGETQYF. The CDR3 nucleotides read TGTGCCAGCAGGGGACAGGGTGGTGGAGAGACCCAGTACTTC.

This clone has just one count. CDR3 loop: CASSEAFRGGTQYF. Here the CDR3 DNA reads TGTGCCAGCAGTGAAGCATTTAGGGGGGGTACGCAGTATTTT. The chain employs TRBV6-1 and TRBJ2-3; tentative D call: TRBD2 (7 bases). CDR3 length: 14 amino acids. In germline, CDR1 is MNHNS, CDR2 SASEGT. V was cut by 0 bases and J by 8 bases, with 12 bases left in between.

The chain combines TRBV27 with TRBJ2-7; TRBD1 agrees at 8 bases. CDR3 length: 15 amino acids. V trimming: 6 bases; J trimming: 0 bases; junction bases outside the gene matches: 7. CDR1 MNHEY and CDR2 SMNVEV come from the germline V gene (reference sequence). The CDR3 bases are TGTGCCAGCAGACGGGGACAGGACAGCTCCTACGAGCAGTACTTC. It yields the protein CASRRGQDSSYEQYF.

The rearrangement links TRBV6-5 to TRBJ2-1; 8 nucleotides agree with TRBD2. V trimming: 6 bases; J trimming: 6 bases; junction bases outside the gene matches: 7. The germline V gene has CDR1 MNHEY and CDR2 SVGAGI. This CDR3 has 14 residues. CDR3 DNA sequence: TGTGCCAGCAGCCCCAGCGGGAGAATCAATGAGCAGTTCTTC. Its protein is CASSPSGRINEQFF.

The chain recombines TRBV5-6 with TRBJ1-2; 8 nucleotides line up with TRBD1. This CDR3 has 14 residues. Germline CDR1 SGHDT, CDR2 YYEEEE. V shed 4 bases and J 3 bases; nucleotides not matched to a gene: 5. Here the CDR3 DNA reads TGTGCCAGCAGCGACCCACAGGGGGACTATGGCTACACCTTC. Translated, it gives CASSDPQGDYGYTF.

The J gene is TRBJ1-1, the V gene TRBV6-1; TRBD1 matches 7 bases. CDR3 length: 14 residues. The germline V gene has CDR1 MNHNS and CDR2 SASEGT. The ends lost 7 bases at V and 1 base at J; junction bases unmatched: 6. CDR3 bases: TGTGCCAGCACCCCGGGACAGAGGAACACTGAAGCTTTCTTT. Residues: CASTPGQRNTEAFF.

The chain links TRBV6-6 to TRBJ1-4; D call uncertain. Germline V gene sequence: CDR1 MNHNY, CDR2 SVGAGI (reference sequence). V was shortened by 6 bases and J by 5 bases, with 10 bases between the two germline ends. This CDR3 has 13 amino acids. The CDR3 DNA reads TGTGCCAGCAGCCGGTCCTCCAATGAAAAACTGTTTTTT. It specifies CASSRSSNEKLFF.

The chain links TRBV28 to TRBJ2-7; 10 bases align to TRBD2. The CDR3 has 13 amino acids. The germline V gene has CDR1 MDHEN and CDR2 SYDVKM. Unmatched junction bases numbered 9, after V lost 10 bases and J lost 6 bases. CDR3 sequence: CATASGGSGEQYF. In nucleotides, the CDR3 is TGTGCCACCGCTAGCGGGGGATCAGGCGAGCAGTACTTC.